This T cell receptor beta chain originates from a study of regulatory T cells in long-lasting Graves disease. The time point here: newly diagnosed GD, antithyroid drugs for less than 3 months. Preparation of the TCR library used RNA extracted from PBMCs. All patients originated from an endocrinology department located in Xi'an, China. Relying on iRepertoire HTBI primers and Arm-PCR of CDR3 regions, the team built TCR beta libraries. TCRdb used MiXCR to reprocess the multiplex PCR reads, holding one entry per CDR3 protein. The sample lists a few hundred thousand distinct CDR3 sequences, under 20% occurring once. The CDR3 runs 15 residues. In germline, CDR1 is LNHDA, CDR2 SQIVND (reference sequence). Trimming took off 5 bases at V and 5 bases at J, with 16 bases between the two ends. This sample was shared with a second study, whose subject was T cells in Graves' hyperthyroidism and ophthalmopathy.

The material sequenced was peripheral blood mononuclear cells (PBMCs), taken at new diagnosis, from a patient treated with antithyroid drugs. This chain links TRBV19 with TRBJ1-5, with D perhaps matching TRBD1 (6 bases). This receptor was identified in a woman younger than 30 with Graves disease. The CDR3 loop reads CASSDQTGPYQPQHF. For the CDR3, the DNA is TGTGCCAGTAGTGACCAGACAGGACCGTATCAGCCCCAGCATTTT.